A selection of T cell receptor beta chains follows, all from one sample in a study of monozygotic twins with inflammatory bowel disease. Each CDR3 protein gets one entry in TCRdb, which reprocessed the 5' RACE reads and gives no DNA. The sample totals under 350,000 distinct CDR3 sequences. Input material: blood. Receptors originate from a human donor with ulcerative colitis or Crohn's disease, or a healthy co-twin of an affected twin (not recorded which). CDR3s include the opening cysteine and the closing phenylalanine or tryptophan.

v_call	j_call	cdr3_aa
TRBV12-3/TRBV12-4	TRBJ1-1	CASSLWWEGEAFF
TRBV20-1	TRBJ2-7	CSARAVTRSYEQYF
TRBV7-9	TRBJ1-1	CASSRGGESTEAFF
TRBV28	TRBJ2-3	CASSLGQGPTDTQYF
TRBV18	TRBJ1-1	CASSNRRGLNTEAFF
TRBV10-1	TRBJ2-1	CASSDKGTAPYNEQFF
TRBV2	TRBJ1-6	CASRYRGGNSPLHF
TRBV12-3/TRBV12-4	TRBJ2-2	CASSLRSTGELFF
TRBV18	TRBJ2-7	CASSPGGTYEQYF
TRBV14	TRBJ2-6	CASSQDYPGHISGANVLTF
TRBV18	TRBJ2-7	CASSPTGSYEQYF
TRBV5-6	TRBJ2-2	CASSLAHRVDTGELFF
TRBV30	TRBJ2-2	CAWVTGGHPGELFF
TRBV5-1	TRBJ2-2	CASSYVGGISNTGELFF
TRBV6-1	TRBJ2-7	CASSRTGVSGTSGYEQYF
TRBV19	TRBJ2-1	CASSRSSGTHEQFF
TRBV5-1	TRBJ2-1	CASSLVLAGDEQFF
TRBV2	TRBJ1-5	CASTPGHSNQPQHF
TRBV6-2/TRBV6-3	TRBJ2-3	CASSYGGTYTDTQYF
TRBV6-6	TRBJ2-5	CASSYQFQETQYF
TRBV28	TRBJ2-2	CDSSLLGIKSSGELFF
TRBV15	TRBJ1-5	CATSWDEWAIDRNQPQHF
TRBV6-2/TRBV6-3	TRBJ1-2	CASTYGYNGYTF
TRBV7-2	TRBJ1-2	CASSPPRVQGAVGYTF
TRBV6-5	TRBJ1-1	CASSNTRATEAFF
TRBV15	TRBJ1-3	CATSRGNLGSGNTIYF
TRBV12-3/TRBV12-4	TRBJ2-7	CASSTTKRQAYEQYF
TRBV7-2	TRBJ1-4	CASGFGRNEKLFF
TRBV20-1	TRBJ2-1	CSARDSEGVDIYNEQFF
TRBV2	TRBJ2-1	CASNRRLANNEQFF
TRBV9	TRBJ2-2	CASSVGTGGFGELFF
TRBV12-3/TRBV12-4	TRBJ2-2	CASSLRGGVGELFF
TRBV6-5	TRBJ2-2	CASSYSSYTGELFF
TRBV5-1	TRBJ2-1	CASSSSGLAGGRGEQFF
TRBV7-9	TRBJ2-2	CASSSRTGGGTGELFF
TRBV7-2	TRBJ2-4	CASSATTGLVAKNIQYF
TRBV7-8	TRBJ2-5	CASSLRPEGGTQYF
TRBV7-3	TRBJ2-2	CASSLAPPGQLNTGELFF
TRBV5-1	TRBJ2-3	CASSLASGFTDTQYF
TRBV21-1	TRBJ1-1	CASFKRSDTEAFF